This T cell receptor beta chain is from a study of post-analysis software for immune sequencing data. Overall study results and limits: Several TRBV segments, TRBV5-6, TRBV5-1 and TRBV20-1 among them, were found more frequent in patients than controls. Diversity measured as normalized Chao1 was significantly lower in multiple sclerosis patients than in controls.

Sequencing libraries made from TCR beta cDNA carried unique molecular identifiers. MiXCR, applied by TCRdb to the PCR reads, yields one record per CDR3 protein. Of 350,000 to 450,000 distinct CDR3 sequences listed, 39% are singletons. Trimming removed 5 bases from V and 4 bases from J, with 14 bases in between. CDR1 LGHNA and CDR2 YNFKEQ come from the germline V gene. The CDR3 totals 14 residues. Worth noting for this clonotype: What it binds is unknown.

The sequence was collected from a girl aged 2-10 years with multiple sclerosis. What was sequenced was blood. This chain joins TRBV4-2 and TRBJ1-2, with a tentative D call TRBD1 (5 bases). CDR3 sequence reads: CASSSKGQSYGYTF. CDR3 in DNA: TGTGCCAGCAGCTCTAAGGGGCAGAGCTATGGCTACACCTTC.